This entry lists 26 T cell receptor beta chains sequenced from one sample in a study of response to subunit inactivated influenza vaccine. One entry per CDR3 protein, called by TCRdb with MiXCR from the RT-PCR reads. The data show 500,000 to 550,000 distinct CDR3 sequences, under 8.5% seen once. Sequenced material: PBMCs from blood, taken about 24 months after vaccination. Receptors were obtained from a man between 50 and 75 years old who received an inactivated influenza vaccine.

In its sample, this clonotype was seen a few times. CDR3 region: CASSSPTSGITDTQYF. The CDR3 region has the DNA TGTGCCAGCAGTTCGCCGACTAGCGGGATAACAGATACGCAGTATTTT. The rearrangement joins TRBV6-2 or TRBV6-3 to TRBJ2-3, with 11 bases lining up with TRBD2. The CDR3 is 16 amino acids. CDR1 MNHEY and CDR2 SVGEGT come from the germline V gene. J lost 3 bases, V lost 4 bases, and 6 bases had no gene match.

This clonotype has more than one count but fewer than ten. The chain joins TRBV12-3 or TRBV12-4 to TRBJ1-2, with D perhaps matching TRBD1 (5 bases). Trimming removed 7 bases at V and 4 bases at J, with 13 bases between. The CDR3 is 13 amino acids. This CDR3 reads CASTASGTYGYTF. In nucleotides, the CDR3 is TGTGCCAGCACGGCCTCAGGGACCTATGGCTACACCTTC.

This clonotype has a count of ten or more. The rearrangement uses TRBV5-5 and TRBJ1-5; D possibly corresponds to TRBD1 (6 bases). Looked up from germline, CDR1 is SGHKS and CDR2 is YYEKEE (reference sequence). V lost 4 bases, J lost 6 bases, and 14 bases lay in between. The CDR3 runs 14 residues. Written as DNA, the CDR3 is TGTGCCAGCAGCGCACAGGGTGGAGGTCAGCCCCAGCATTTT. It encodes CASSAQGGGQPQHF.

This clonotype was observed many times. The rearrangement links TRBV7-2 to TRBJ2-3; 8 bases are shared with TRBD1. The germline V gene has CDR1 SGHTA and CDR2 FQGNSA. V lost 5 bases and J lost 4; bases outside the gene matches: 8. The CDR3 has 15 residues. The CDR3 loop is CASSQPGGSADTQYF. CDR3 sequence (DNA): TGTGCCAGCAGCCAACCAGGGGGCAGCGCAGATACGCAGTATTTT.

This sequence joins TRBV7-2 and TRBJ2-3; D is unresolved. Per the germline V gene, CDR1 is SGHTA and CDR2 is FQGNSA. The CDR3 totals 12 residues. V was pared by 4 bases and J by 6 bases, with 8 bases between. This CDR3 reads CASSSRLDTQYF. CDR3 sequence (DNA): TGTGCCAGCAGCTCGCGATTGGATACGCAGTATTTT.

This clonotype was detected only a few times. The chain uses TRBV15 and TRBJ2-7; D is ambiguous. The V end lost 0 bases, the J end lost 7 bases, and 7 bases lay between the germline ends. The CDR3 contains 12 residues. Germline assignment: CDR1 LNHNV and CDR2 YYDKDF (reference sequence). The CDR3 protein is CATSRDFSEQYF. The CDR3 coding sequence is TGTGCCACCAGCAGAGATTTCAGTGAGCAGTACTTC.

This clonotype has a handful of counts. This chain joins TRBV28 and TRBJ1-3; tentative D call: TRBD1 (6 bases). V dropped 3 bases and J dropped 0 bases, with 12 bases sitting between them. Germline CDR1 is MDHEN and CDR2 is SYDVKM. CDR3 length: 16 residues. The CDR3 loop reads CASSLGGGFSGNTIYF. The CDR3 DNA sequence: TGTGCCAGCAGTTTGGGGGGCGGCTTCTCTGGAAACACCATATATTTT. Full variable domain (remainder filled in from reference TRBV28 and TRBJ1-3): DVKVTQSSRYLVKRTGEKVFLECVQDMDHENMFWYRQDPGLGLRLIYFSYDVKMKEKGDIPEGYSVSREKKERFSLILESASTNQTSMYLCASSLGGGFSGNTIYFGEGSWLTVV.

The genes are TRBV5-1 and TRBJ2-5; D could derive from TRBD1 or TRBD2 (5 bases each). V shed 2 bases and J shed 8 bases, with 13 bases lying between them. The CDR3 contains 13 residues. Germline V gene sequence: CDR1 SGHRS, CDR2 YFSETQ. Here the CDR3 DNA reads TGCGCCAGCAGCTTAGGGGCTAGCCAAACCCAGTACTTC. Translation: CASSLGASQTQYF. Complete variable domain (other parts from reference TRBV5-1 and TRBJ2-5): KAGVTQTPRYLIKTRGQQVTLSCSPISGHRSVSWYQQTPGQGLQFLFEYFSETQRNKGNFPGRFSGRQFSNSRSEMNVSTLELGDSALYLCASSLGASQTQYFGPGTRLLVL.

This clonotype was observed many times. The CDR3 DNA reads as TGCAGTGCTAGAGAGGGGGGCGCCGGGGATAGACAGCAGTTCTTC. Its translation: CSAREGGAGDRQQFF. The chain is built from TRBV20-1 and TRBJ2-1, with D perhaps being TRBD1 or TRBD2 (6 bases each). Germline loops: CDR1 DFQATT, CDR2 SNEGSKA (reference sequence). Between the trimmed V and J ends, which lost 0 bases and 11 bases, there was a span of 20 bases. CDR3 length: 15 amino acids.

This clonotype was recorded at least ten times. J is TRBJ2-1 and V is TRBV5-5; 14 bases are shared with TRBD2. Looked up from germline, CDR1 is SGHKS and CDR2 is YYEKEE (reference sequence). The trim removed 3 bases at V and 9 bases at J, leaving 5 bases unmatched. The CDR3 totals 15 residues. The CDR3 DNA reads as TGTGCCAGCAGCTCAAGACTAGCGGGAGGGCTTGAGCAGTTCTTC. It is translated as CASSSRLAGGLEQFF.

This clonotype was picked up a small number of times. The V and J genes are TRBV7-9 and TRBJ2-5, with 9 bases lining up with TRBD2. The CDR3 length is 17 residues. Germline lookup yields CDR1 SEHNR and CDR2 FQNEAQ (reference sequence). After removal of 4 bases from V and 5 bases from J, the junction contained 14 bases not matched to a gene. The CDR3 region is CASSSKSPGLAWETQYF. CDR3 nucleotides: TGTGCCAGCAGCTCCAAAAGTCCGGGACTAGCTTGGGAGACCCAGTACTTC.

This clonotype has ten or more counts. The gene calls are TRBV18 and TRBJ2-5; D is possibly TRBD2 (6 bases). CDR1 KGHSH and CDR2 LQKENI come from the germline V gene. The V gene lost 8 bases and the J gene lost 5 bases, with 15 bases spanning the gap. The CDR3 sequence is 13 residues long. The CDR3 DNA follows: TGTGCCAGCACGGGACTCCGACAGGAGACCCAGTACTTC. Protein: CASTGLRQETQYF. The whole variable domain, remainder taken from reference TRBV18 and TRBJ2-5, is NAGVMQNPRHLVRRRGQEARLRCSPMKGHSHVYWYRQLPEEGLKFMVYLQKENIIDESGMPKERFSAEFPKEGPSILRIQQVVRGDSAAYFCASTGLRQETQYFGPGTRLLVL.

The CDR3 DNA reads TGCGCCAGCAGCCGCCGGGGACAGGGGCCTTGGGAGCAGTACTTC. Translation gives CASSRRGQGPWEQYF. The chain joins TRBV5-1 to TRBJ2-7, with TRBD1 identical over 10 bases. Germline V gene sequence: CDR1 SGHRS, CDR2 YFSETQ. V trimming: 4 bases; J trimming: 7 bases; junction bases outside the gene matches: 11. The CDR3 loop spans 15 amino acids.

V and J are TRBV20-1 and TRBJ1-4; D uncertain. Looked up from germline, CDR1 is DFQATT and CDR2 is SNEGSKA (reference sequence). The CDR3 runs to 13 residues. The V end was cut by 3 bases, the J end by 8 bases, with 13 bases between. The CDR3 DNA follows: TGCAGTGCTAGCACGAAGGGTAGCGAAAAACTGTTTTTT. Residues: CSASTKGSEKLFF.

The CDR3 protein is CASSLDPRVGASTDTQYF. The CDR3, as DNA: TGTGCCAGCAGCTTAGATCCACGAGTGGGAGCTAGTACAGATACGCAGTATTTT. The V gene is TRBV11-2, the J gene TRBJ2-3; D is perhaps TRBD2 (5 bases). V was pared by 0 bases and J by 3 bases, with 19 bases between. The CDR3 is 18 residues long. Germline CDR1 is SGHAT and CDR2 is FQNNGV.

The sample holds a few counts of this clonotype. This chain uses TRBV7-2 with TRBJ2-1; TRBD2 agrees at 7 bases. Germline CDR1 and CDR2: SGHTA and FQGNSA. V was clipped by 1 base and J by 6 bases; unmatched bases: 6. The CDR3 runs 15 residues. CDR3 loop: CASSLVGGSFNEQFF. The CDR3, as DNA: TGTGCCAGCAGCTTAGTGGGCGGGAGCTTCAATGAGCAGTTCTTC.

There are many counts of this clonotype. The chain is built from TRBV12-3 or TRBV12-4 and TRBJ2-7, with D perhaps matching TRBD1 (6 bases). CDR3 size: 12 residues. The V end was cut by 5 bases, the J end by 7 bases, with 12 bases between. CDR3 residues: CASSPGTFEQYF. DNA of the CDR3: TGTGCCAGCAGTCCCGGGACATTTGAGCAGTACTTC.

This rearrangement joins TRBV20-1 to TRBJ2-7, with no clear D. This CDR3 has 14 amino acids. From germline, CDR1 is DFQATT and CDR2 SNEGSKA (reference sequence). V was trimmed by 5 bases and J by 0 bases, leaving 14 bases between them. The DNA of the CDR3 is TGCAGTGCTGGGGATAGTCAAAGCTCCTACGAGCAGTACTTC. It specifies CSAGDSQSSYEQYF.

This clonotype has a count of ten or more. The rearrangement uses TRBV6-2 or TRBV6-3 and TRBJ2-7, with 9 positions matching TRBD1. The CDR3 extends over 13 amino acids. In germline, CDR1 is MNHEY, CDR2 SVGEGT. Trimming removed 6 bases from V and 3 bases from J; junction bases left unmatched: 3. CDR3 protein: CASSSTGGYEQYF. In DNA form, the CDR3 reads TGTGCCAGCAGCTCGACAGGGGGCTACGAGCAGTACTTC.

This clonotype was observed a handful of times. The chain combines TRBV6-2 or TRBV6-3 with TRBJ1-1; D possibly corresponds to TRBD1 (6 bases). In germline, CDR1 is MNHEY, CDR2 SVGEGT. The CDR3 is 14 amino acids. The germline V and J ends were trimmed by 6 bases and 6 bases, with 17 bases remaining between them. CDR3 sequence reads: CASRGGGASSEAFF. As DNA, the CDR3 is TGTGCCAGCAGAGGGGGAGGGGCGTCCTCTGAAGCTTTCTTT.

This clonotype was detected a few times. This chain connects TRBV14 to TRBJ2-3; unclear D gene. Trimming removed 4 bases at V and 1 base at J, with 15 bases between. The V gene's germline CDR1 is SGHDN and CDR2 FVKESK. CDR3 length: 16 residues. The CDR3 is CASSPRSAAGTDTQYF. The CDR3 DNA reads as TGTGCCAGCAGCCCCCGGAGTGCGGCGGGCACAGATACGCAGTATTTT.

This clonotype showed up many times. The chain is built from TRBV3-1 and TRBJ2-5; D call uncertain. This CDR3 is 13 amino acids long. Trimming cost V 1 base and J 5 bases, with 8 bases left between them. Germline CDR1 is LGHDT and CDR2 is YNNKEL (reference sequence). The CDR3 coding sequence is TGTGCCAGCAGCCAAGGGAGAGAGGAGACCCAGTACTTC. This gives the protein CASSQGREETQYF.

The rearrangement links TRBV29-1 to TRBJ1-2, with 7 bases identical to TRBD1. The CDR3 has 11 residues. The junction had 7 bases not matched to a gene; V was cut back by 7 bases and J by 8 bases. Germline lookup yields CDR1 SQVTM and CDR2 ANQGSEA. CDR3 sequence (DNA): TGCAGCGGACAGGGATTAGGAGGCTACACCTTC. Translating it yields CSGQGLGGYTF.

This clonotype was counted many times. The V and J genes are TRBV7-9 and TRBJ2-5; D gene uncertain. Germline V lookup: CDR1 SEHNR, CDR2 FQNEAQ (reference sequence). Trimming shortened V by 5 bases and J by 2 bases, and 12 bases separated the two germline ends. This CDR3 spans 14 amino acids. Written as DNA, the CDR3 is TGTGCCAGCAGCCCAAAACTGAATCAAGAGACCCAGTACTTC. This encodes CASSPKLNQETQYF.

The gene calls are TRBV4-2 and TRBJ2-4; a weak D match, TRBD1 (6 bases). The germline gives CDR1 LGHNA, CDR2 YNFKEQ. This CDR3 spans 16 amino acids. The V end was cut by 1 base, the J end by 2 bases, with 12 bases between. The CDR3 DNA sequence: TGTGCCAGCAGCCAAGGGGACACTACCACCAAAAACATTCAGTACTTC. It specifies CASSQGDTTTKNIQYF.

This clonotype was seen repeatedly, ten times or more. The chain has TRBV7-6 and TRBJ1-5, with TRBD1 identical over 8 bases. The germline V gene has CDR1 SGHVS and CDR2 FNYEAQ. This CDR3 region has 15 residues. Trimming removed 6 bases from V and 4 bases from J; junction bases left unmatched: 8. In DNA form, the CDR3 reads TGTGCCAGCAGTCGAGGGACAGGCCCAAATCAGCCCCAGCATTTT. Amino acids: CASSRGTGPNQPQHF.